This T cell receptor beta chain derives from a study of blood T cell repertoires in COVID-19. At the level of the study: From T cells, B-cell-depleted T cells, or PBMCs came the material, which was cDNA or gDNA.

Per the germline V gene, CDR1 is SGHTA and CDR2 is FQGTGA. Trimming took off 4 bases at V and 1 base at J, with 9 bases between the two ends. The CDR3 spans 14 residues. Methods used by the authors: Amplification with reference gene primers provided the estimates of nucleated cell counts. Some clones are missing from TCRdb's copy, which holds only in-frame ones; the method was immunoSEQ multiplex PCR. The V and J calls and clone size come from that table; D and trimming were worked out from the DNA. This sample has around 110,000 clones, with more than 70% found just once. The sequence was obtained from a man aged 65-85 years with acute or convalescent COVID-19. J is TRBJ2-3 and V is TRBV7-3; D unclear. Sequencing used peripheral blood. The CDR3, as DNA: TGTGCCAGCAGCTACTATCCTGGCACAGATACGCAGTATTTT. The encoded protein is CASSYYPGTDTQYF.